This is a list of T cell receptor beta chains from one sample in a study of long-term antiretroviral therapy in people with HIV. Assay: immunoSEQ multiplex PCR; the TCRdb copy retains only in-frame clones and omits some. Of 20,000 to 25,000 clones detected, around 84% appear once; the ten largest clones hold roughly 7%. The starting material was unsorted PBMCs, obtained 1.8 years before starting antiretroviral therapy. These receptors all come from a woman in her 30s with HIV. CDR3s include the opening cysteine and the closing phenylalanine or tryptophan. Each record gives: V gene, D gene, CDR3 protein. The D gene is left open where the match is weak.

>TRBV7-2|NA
CASSLFGGGKNQPQHF
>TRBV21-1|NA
CASSNTGYPSNQPQHF
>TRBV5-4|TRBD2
CASSGGLADTSTDTQYF
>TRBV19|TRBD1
CASRGQGVAYGYTF
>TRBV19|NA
CASSIKRAGRETQYF
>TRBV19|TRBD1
CASTPGQGGGTQYF
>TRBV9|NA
CASNMDPVGTHTEAFF
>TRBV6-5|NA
CASSTGLGNQPQHF
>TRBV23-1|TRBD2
CASLTSGGLRGTDTQYF
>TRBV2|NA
CASSELAGQTKNIQYF
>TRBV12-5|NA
CASGLGGTTGELFF
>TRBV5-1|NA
CASSPYGKTEAFF
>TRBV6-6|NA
CASTNSANTGELFF
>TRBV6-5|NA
CASSYSMIRRTYEQYF
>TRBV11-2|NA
CASSLARAKNIQYF
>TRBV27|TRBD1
CASSIGQGASVGGYTF
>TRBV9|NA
CASSDGGGDQPQHF
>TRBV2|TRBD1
CAIRTGVETQYF
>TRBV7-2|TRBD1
CASSYTGTGKSSNQPQHF
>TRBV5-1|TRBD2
CASSLGLGTNTDTQYF
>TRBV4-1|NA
CASSQDGGGQPQHF
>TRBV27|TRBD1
CASSPTGVSETQYF
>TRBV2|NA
CASSWASVRNEQFF
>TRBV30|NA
CAWSPTPTANTEAFF
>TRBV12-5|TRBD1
CASGLITGVGGYTF
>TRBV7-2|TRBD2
CASSLEGSGGSGANVLTF
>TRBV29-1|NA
CSVVRTNTYEQYF
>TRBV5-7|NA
CASSLKGNQPQHF
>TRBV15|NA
CATSRDLLASETQYF
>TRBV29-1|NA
CSVRRERKSGEAFF
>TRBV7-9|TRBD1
CASSLTGSGNYGYTF
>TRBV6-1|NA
CATDPPQGSHSPLHF
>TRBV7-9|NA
CAVSRGDTQYF
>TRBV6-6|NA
CASSLQGMDYDSPLHF
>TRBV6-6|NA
CASSKNTEAFF
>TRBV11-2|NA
CASRGGGAFYEQYF
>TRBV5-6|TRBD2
CASSTPTSGVGTGELFF
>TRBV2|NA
CASNKGGNTEAFF
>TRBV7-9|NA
CASSLEGDTGELFF
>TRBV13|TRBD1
CASSSQGSNSPLHF
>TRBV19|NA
CASSPEGRANEKLFF
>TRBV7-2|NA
CASRPSRTNEKLFF
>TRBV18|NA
CASSPAPRSGVNQPQHF
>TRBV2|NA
CASSPDRIAEAFF
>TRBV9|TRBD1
CASSVAFPGTGAADEQFF
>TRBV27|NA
CASGPHREGEKLFF
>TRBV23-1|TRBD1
CVECNLGQGSNQPQHF
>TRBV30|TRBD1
CAWSAGQGYYGYTF
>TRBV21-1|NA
CASSPRLTERNTIYF
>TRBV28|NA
CASRRGGESNQPQHF
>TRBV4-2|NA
CASSLQRDYGYTF